These T cell receptor beta chains were read from a single sample in a study of blood T cell repertoires in COVID-19. The table came from immunoSEQ multiplex PCR; TCRdb's copy has only in-frame clones and leaves some out. The table lists 150,000 to 200,000 clones, nearly 80% of them singletons. Sequenced input: peripheral blood. The receptor set was obtained from a woman older than 75 with acute or convalescent COVID-19. Each CDR3 is given without its conserved first and last residue.

J,V,CDR3
TRBJ2-3,TRBV27,ASSSLRTDTQY
TRBJ2-2,TRBV28,ASRPAGGSTGELF
TRBJ2-7,TRBV5-1,ASSLRSGGASREQY
TRBJ2-7,TRBV7-9,ASSSDRSDAEQY
TRBJ2-3,TRBV7-9,ASSVGAGGREDTQY
TRBJ1-3,TRBV4-1,ASSWDFSSGNTIY
TRBJ1-1,TRBV5-5,ASSSKRLQGTGTSEAF
TRBJ1-4,TRBV6-6,ASRRQALPEKLF
TRBJ2-7,TRBV6-5,ASRRSPGPDEQY
TRBJ2-5,TRBV19,ASSSGLSGTQY
TRBJ2-7,TRBV27,ASSRTSGSFYEQY
TRBJ1-1,TRBV2,ASTLAGPNTEAF
TRBJ2-1,TRBV24-1,ATSAGGSYNEQF
TRBJ2-1,TRBV28,ASRTQGSSYNEQF
TRBJ2-3,TRBV4-1,ASTPTSIATFRTDTQY
TRBJ1-1,TRBV28,ASSLNRGRLVLAF
TRBJ2-7,TRBV9,ASSVAGDSYYEQY
TRBJ1-5,TRBV19,ASSSPHRGERQPQH
TRBJ1-1,TRBV6-1,ASSEQEAF
TRBJ1-2,TRBV10-1,ASSYDRVSGYT
TRBJ2-7,TRBV10-1,ASSESTASYEQY
TRBJ2-2,TRBV7-2,ASSSRLAGVTGELF
TRBJ2-7,TRBV28,ASLTPGTGGGGKY
TRBJ2-5,TRBV19,ASSTGGEGETQY
TRBJ2-7,TRBV21-1,ASSARDSSYEQY
TRBJ1-2,TRBV30,AWSEGAEYGYT
TRBJ1-2,TRBV28,ASSFPLQIGYT
TRBJ2-1,TRBV5-1,ASSLGQVDNEQF
TRBJ1-5,TRBV27,ASGPDRVNQPQH
TRBJ1-2,TRBV10-2,ASSDRANYGYT
TRBJ1-3,TRBV27,ASSFTRESGNTIY
TRBJ2-3,TRBV11-2,ASSRGLAGVKTDTQY
TRBJ2-1,TRBV7-9,ASSLPGGYYNEQF
TRBJ2-1,TRBV24-1,ATSDAGTSGGKQF
TRBJ2-5,TRBV5-1,ASSLSTSGLQETQY
TRBJ2-2,TRBV7-9,ASSSSPDRSAGELF
TRBJ2-6,TRBV19,ASSGQGTGANVLT
TRBJ1-1,TRBV3-1/TRBV3-2,ASSQDRVNTEAF